This TCR beta chain comes out of a study of shared clonotypes between healthy human individuals (TCRdb year 2020). Describing the broader study: A couple of women and three men aged 18 to 49 years were included in the cohort. For each donor, CD4 naive and CD4 memory were each run on three plates, CD8 naive on two plates, and CD8 memory on one plate. To estimate repertoire size and how much clonotype sharing occurs between individuals, the study deeply sequenced the blood TCR repertoires of a handful of healthy adults. To increase sequencing depth and limit assay-specific biases, TCR repertoire library preparation and sequencing were carried out by different laboratories using diverse techniques. Per donor, leukapheresis produced somewhere between about 0.94 and 9 billion PBMCs. What the research found in general, with its limitations: Sharing across a few donors was observed for about 5% of naive CD4, under 4% of naive CD8, 2% to 2.5% of memory CD4, and about 0.38% of memory CD8 clonotypes. Naive subsets generally had larger estimated clonotype richness than memory subsets did. The small number of donors limited the genetic and exposure-history diversity represented. Sampling was limited to blood, and TCR repertoires in tissue likely differ from TCR repertoires in blood. Compared with non-shared clonotypes, clonotypes shared by all four sorted-subset donors had higher generation probabilities. Pairwise subsampling led to the expectation that sequencing depth would affect the degree of clonotype sharing among donors. Even with the large sequencing depth, rarefaction of the sorted-subset datasets indicated that sequencing was incomplete.

CD8 naive samples were CD45RO-negative cells positively selected for CCR7, giving a CD45RA+CCR7+ population that excluded TemRA cells. The donors were healthy, HIV-negative adults who had no recently reported acute infections or vaccinations. All donors were Caucasian adults living in Nashville, Tennessee, USA. Blood was collected by leukapheresis, and PBMCs were isolated by Ficoll-Histopaque density gradient centrifugation and then cryopreserved in liquid nitrogen vapor phase. Analytical flow cytometry was used to check the purity and quantity of each magnetically sorted T cell population. Each sorted fraction had its genomic DNA isolated and then quantified by UV absorbance on a Nanodrop 2000c. Worth noting for this clone: There is no known antigen for this receptor. Per-base quality was not reported, and no clone a single base away is much larger than it. At the DNA level, this CDR3 is encoded by other sequences in the same sample as well.

Using the deep immunoSEQ assay, TCR CDR3 regions were amplified from genomic DNA by multiplex PCR. Extracted genomic DNA from each cell subset was distributed evenly across all wells of several immunoSEQ 96-well plates, and each plate was treated as a replicate. For sorted subsets, each replicate PCR was loaded with 200 ng genomic DNA, equivalent to 25,000 to 35,000 T cell genomes. The purified libraries were quantified using a Qubit 3.0 fluorometer, sized with a Bioanalyzer 2100, and then quantified again using the KAPA Library Quantification kit. Every immunoSEQ 96-well plate was sequenced on a separate single-read 150-cycle Illumina NextSeq 550 flow cell. In the original analysis: Because only junctional sequences without quality scores were contained in the immunoSEQ output, filtering matching that applied to full-length reads could not be performed. To assign V/J genes and CDR3, sequences were annotated using PyIR, a Python wrapper for IgBLAST v1.9, with IMGT germline references. Any read was removed if the V/J assignment was weak (E-value above 1e-6), the CDR3 was missing, or the read contained stop codons, out-of-frame junctions, or ambiguous translated residues. V3J clonotypes were defined by identical inferred V gene, J gene, and CDR3 amino acid sequence. Percentage overlap between repertoires was calculated by dividing the number of shared unique clonotypes by the size of the smaller repertoire. Three approaches were used to assess repertoire richness: RTK rarefaction, the Chao1 estimator, and Recon v2.1 estimates of unobserved clonotypes. OLGA was used to compute generation probabilities for all TCRbeta clonotypes that the gDNA method yielded from a handful of donors. The clones in this table, taken by TCRdb from immuneACCESS, are in-frame only. Not every clone is retained; where verified, under half of the shortfall comes from an unresolved V gene, and the cause of the rest is unknown. Clonal size and the V and J genes are those of that table, whereas D and trimming came from the DNA. This sample gives about 2 million clones in total; just under 95% of them show up just once. The ten largest clonotypes hold around 1.2% of the sample.

From a lookup of the germline V gene (reference sequence), CDR1 and CDR2 are SEHNR and FQNEAQ. Trimming removed 3 bases from V and 5 bases from J; the gene matches leave 4 bases unexplained. The CDR3 measures 15 amino acids from cysteine to phenylalanine. Only the CDR3 DNA is retained, 45 bases long and in frame from the first base. The sequenced sample consisted of naive CD8+ T cells sorted from blood. The sample's cell subset or site, from its label and the paper: CD45RA+CCR7+. The TCR sequence derives from a young man in good health. In this chain, TRBV7-9 is recombined with TRBJ2-1; 10 bases in the junction line up with TRBD2. The CDR3 protein: CASSLASGSNNEQFF. The sequence in DNA is TGTGCCAGCAGCTTGGCTAGCGGGAGTAACAATGAGCAGTTCTTC.